The clone carrying this T cell receptor beta chain was seen many times. Antigen: not known. 5'RACE employing 10-nucleotide random UMIs yielded the cDNA. A single record per CDR3 protein comes from TCRdb applying MiXCR to the 5' RACE reads. The sample has about 71,000 distinct CDR3 sequences; nearly 3.5% are singletons. This sample stems from a study of neurological immune-mediated disorders. Study results and caveats: When repertoires were grouped phylogenetically, those of 18 of 34 multiple sclerosis patients fell into one related-CDR3 cluster, a possible signature. With the multiple sclerosis repertoire cluster, neither clinical nor MRI features showed any association.

CDR3 length: 14 residues. The V and J ends lost 0 bases and 3 bases respectively, with 11 bases between them. Germline V lookup: CDR1 DFQATT, CDR2 SNEGSKA (reference sequence). The sequence derives from a man in his forties or fifties with multiple sclerosis. The chain combines TRBV20-1 with TRBJ1-1; D ambiguous. The sequencing sample was made of PBMCs. This CDR3 is CSARDLIGDTEAFF. CDR3 bases: TGCAGTGCTAGAGACCTCATTGGGGACACTGAAGCTTTCTTT.